Below are 21 T cell receptor beta chains sequenced from a single sample in a study of tumor-infiltrating lymphocytes in localized non-small cell lung cancer. Generated by immunoSEQ multiplex PCR, the TCRdb table keeps only in-frame clones and is missing some. The sample yields some 6,000 clones, 65% to 85% seen once. Sequenced: lung tumor tissue. These receptors were obtained from a human donor with non-small cell lung cancer.

The chain joins TRBV11-3 to TRBJ2-5; D may be TRBD2 (5 bases). This CDR3 has 17 residues. With 5 bases removed from V and 4 bases from J, the gap between germline ends came to 23 bases. Germline V gene data show CDR1 as SGHNT and CDR2 as YENEEA. The CDR3 coding sequence is TGTGCCAGCAGCCCCCGGCGAGGACTCGGCGGATCAGAGACCCAGTACTTC. It yields the protein CASSPRRGLGGSETQYF.

The chain couples TRBV7-2 to TRBJ2-1, with D tentatively TRBD2 (5 bases). The V and J ends lost 10 bases and 10 bases respectively, with 17 bases between them. Germline CDR1 and CDR2: SGHTA and FQGNSA. This CDR3 is 12 amino acids long. CDR3 region: CAIAGMTQEQFF. For the CDR3, the DNA is TGTGCCATCGCGGGCATGACACAGGAGCAGTTCTTC.

V gene TRBV5-1 combines with J gene TRBJ2-7; the match to TRBD2 covers 10 bases. The CDR3 sequence is 18 residues long. J was trimmed by 3 bases and V by 3 bases; bases with no gene match: 15. CDR1 is SGHRS and CDR2 is YFSETQ in the germline V gene. CDR3 loop: CASSSPGRGSGGVYEQYF. Written as DNA, the CDR3 is TGCGCCAGCAGCTCGCCAGGCAGGGGGAGCGGGGGGGTCTACGAGCAGTACTTC. Complete variable domain (other parts from reference TRBV5-1 and TRBJ2-7): KAGVTQTPRYLIKTRGQQVTLSCSPISGHRSVSWYQQTPGQGLQFLFEYFSETQRNKGNFPGRFSGRQFSNSRSEMNVSTLELGDSALYLCASSSPGRGSGGVYEQYFGPGTRLTVT.

This chain uses TRBV7-3 with TRBJ2-3; D is possibly TRBD1 (5 bases). The CDR3 runs 15 residues. V was trimmed by 3 bases and J by 6 bases, leaving 16 bases between them. Germline V CDR1 and CDR2: SGHTA, FQGTGA. The CDR3, as DNA: TGTGCCAGCAGCTTTGGCCAGGGCATGAGGGATACGCAGTATTTT. It yields the protein CASSFGQGMRDTQYF.

The rearrangement links TRBV7-2 to TRBJ2-1; D not resolved. Germline V gives CDR1 SGHTA, CDR2 FQGNSA. The germline V and J ends were trimmed by 0 bases and 10 bases, with 10 bases remaining between them. This CDR3 region has 13 residues. The CDR3 is CASSLAAWTEQFF. CDR3 sequence (DNA): TGTGCCAGCAGCTTAGCTGCCTGGACCGAGCAGTTCTTC.

The chain is built from TRBV13 and TRBJ2-3, with D tentatively TRBD2 (5 bases). Looked up from germline, CDR1 is PRHDT and CDR2 is FYEKMQ (reference sequence). Trimming removed 0 bases from V and 3 bases from J, with 13 bases in between. This CDR3 is built from 16 residues. CDR3 region: CASSLGMVGETDTQYF. The CDR3 coding sequence is TGTGCCAGCAGCTTAGGGATGGTCGGGGAAACAGATACGCAGTATTTT.

The CDR3 spells CATSRGSSTDTQYF. CDR3 coding DNA: TGTGCCACCAGCAGAGGCTCTAGCACAGATACGCAGTATTTT. The chain is built from TRBV15 and TRBJ2-3; D is ambiguous. Germline CDR1 and CDR2: LNHNV and YYDKDF (reference sequence). The CDR3 has 14 residues. V was shortened by 1 base and J by 0 bases, with 5 bases between the two germline ends.

The gene calls are TRBV29-1 and TRBJ1-3; D is perhaps TRBD1 (5 bases). This CDR3 spans 11 amino acids. V was cut by 4 bases and J by 7 bases, with 8 bases left in between. The germline V gene encodes CDR1 SQVTM and CDR2 ANQGSEA. CDR3 residues: CSVGEGNTIYF. Written as DNA, the CDR3 is TGCAGCGTTGGAGAGGGGAACACCATATATTTT.

The chain is built from TRBV4-3 and TRBJ2-7; D is possibly TRBD1 (6 bases). The CDR3 spans 16 residues. CDR1 LGHNA and CDR2 YSLEER come from the germline V gene. V lost 1 base to trimming and J lost 5 bases, with 18 bases between them. In DNA, the CDR3 is TGCGCCAGCAGCCAAGCCTGGGACACTACCCCTCACGAGCAGTACTTC. Its translation: CASSQAWDTTPHEQYF.

Only one count was recorded for this clone. The rearrangement joins TRBV4-1 to TRBJ1-2; D remains ambiguous. This CDR3 is 15 amino acids long. Germline CDR1 reads MGHRA; CDR2 reads YSYEKL. Trimming removed 0 bases from V and 5 bases from J, with 13 bases in between. The CDR3 nucleotides are TGCGCCAGCAGCCAAGATTGGCAACGGTCGTATGGCTACACCTTC. It yields the protein CASSQDWQRSYGYTF.

V and J are TRBV11-3 and TRBJ1-1; no definite D call. V lost 5 bases and J lost 1, with 8 bases in between. Germline V lookup: CDR1 SGHNT, CDR2 YENEEA. The CDR3 length is 13 residues. This CDR3 reads CASSTAPNTEAFF. CDR3 coding DNA: TGTGCCAGCAGCACTGCACCGAACACTGAAGCTTTCTTT.

The genes are TRBV5-1 and TRBJ2-3; D is undetermined. Germline values: CDR1 SGHRS, CDR2 YFSETQ. Between the trimmed V and J ends, which lost 2 bases and 1 base, there was a span of 8 bases. The CDR3 covers 14 residues. The CDR3 here is CASSLSLRTDTQYF. For the CDR3, the DNA is TGCGCCAGCAGCTTAAGCCTCCGCACAGATACGCAGTATTTT.

This sequence joins TRBV30 and TRBJ1-4; tentative D call: TRBD1 (5 bases). The V gene's germline CDR1 is GTSNPN and CDR2 SVGIG (reference sequence). The CDR3 totals 13 residues. The V gene lost 4 bases and the J gene lost 5 bases, with 11 bases spanning the gap. The CDR3: CAWTGLLNEKLFF. The CDR3 DNA is TGTGCCTGGACGGGACTCTTGAATGAAAAACTGTTTTTT.

The V gene is TRBV7-8, the J gene TRBJ2-1; weak D call: TRBD1 (5 bases). The CDR3 is made up of 14 amino acids. Trimming removed 5 bases at V and 4 bases at J, with 12 bases between. CDR1 is SGHVS and CDR2 is FQNEAQ in the germline V gene. DNA for the CDR3: TGTGCCAGCAGCGACCAGGGCAGATACAATGAGCAGTTCTTC. Protein: CASSDQGRYNEQFF.

CDR3 amino acids: CASSLVLAGTLQETQYF. CDR3 nucleotides: TGCGCCAGCAGCTTGGTACTAGCGGGGACCCTCCAAGAGACCCAGTACTTC. The rearrangement joins TRBV5-1 to TRBJ2-5; 10 bases fit TRBD2. The junction had 6 bases not matched to a gene; V was cut back by 0 bases and J by 1 base. This CDR3 has 17 residues. Germline V gene sequence: CDR1 SGHRS, CDR2 YFSETQ.

This sequence joins TRBV30 and TRBJ1-4; possibly TRBD1 for D (6 bases). CDR3 length equals 12 residues. Germline CDR1 is GTSNPN and CDR2 is SVGIG (reference sequence). Trimming shortened V by 7 bases and J by 5 bases, and 11 bases separated the two germline ends. CDR3 residues: CASQGRNEKLFF. The CDR3 coding sequence is TGTGCCTCGCAGGGGAGGAATGAAAAACTGTTTTTT.

With regard to this clone: The CDR3 end shows no conserved phenylalanine or tryptophan, and so a read error is likely. The CDR3 DNA follows: TGTGCCAGCGCGGCAGGCCTCAGCAATCAGCCCCAGCATCTT. Its translation is CASAAGLSNQPQHL. The chain couples TRBV6-5 to TRBJ1-5; D gene uncertain. Germline CDR1 reads MNHEY; CDR2 reads SVGAGI. The CDR3 has 14 residues. V shed 8 bases and J shed 1 base, with 12 bases lying between them.

The V and J genes are TRBV30 and TRBJ1-4; D call uncertain. The V and J ends lost 0 bases and 2 bases respectively, with 7 bases between them. The germline gives CDR1 GTSNPN, CDR2 SVGIG (reference sequence). This CDR3 spans 14 amino acids. This chain's CDR3 is CAWSVSGTNEKLFF. The CDR3, as DNA: TGTGCCTGGAGTGTTTCTGGGACTAATGAAAAACTGTTTTTT.

This clone has only one observation. J is TRBJ2-2 and V is TRBV19, with D uncertain. The germline V and J ends were trimmed by 5 bases and 2 bases, with 12 bases remaining between them. This CDR3 comprises 15 residues. From germline, CDR1 is LNHDA and CDR2 SQIVND (reference sequence). CDR3 bases: TGTGCCAGTAGTCAGGTCGCTTCCAACACCGGGGAGCTGTTTTTT. Translated, it gives CASSQVASNTGELFF.

The chain is built from TRBV7-2 and TRBJ1-2; TRBD1 aligns across 9 bases. CDR3 size: 17 residues. J lost 2 bases, V lost 7 bases, and 14 bases had no gene match. CDR1 SGHTA and CDR2 FQGNSA come from the germline V gene. CDR3 amino acids: CASNSGGTGPFNYGYTF. DNA for the CDR3: TGTGCCAGCAACTCTGGGGGGACAGGGCCCTTCAACTATGGCTACACCTTC. The full variable domain, rest sourced from reference TRBV7-2 and TRBJ1-2, is GAGVSQSPSNKVTEKGKDVELRCDPISGHTALYWYRQSLGQGLEFLIYFQGNSAPDKSGLPSDRFSAERTGGSVSTLTIQRTQQEDSAVYLCASNSGGTGPFNYGYTFGSGTRLTVV.

The rearrangement links TRBV18 to TRBJ2-5; a possible D gene is TRBD2 (6 bases). The CDR3 spans 13 residues. CDR1 KGHSH and CDR2 LQKENI come from the germline V gene. Trimming removed 3 bases from V and 3 bases from J, with 8 bases in between. The CDR3 coding sequence is TGTGCCAGCTCACCGGGACTTGAAGAGACCCAGTACTTC. This translates into CASSPGLEETQYF.